One and the same sample provided the 26 T cell receptor beta chains below, sequenced in a study of vaccination and CD4 T cells after COVID-19. The treatment is: roughly ten-day PBMC culture with coronavirus spike peptide pools or control peptides (ViraFEST assay). These receptors' antigens are unknown. Once obtained from cultured CD4+ T cells, the DNA was sequenced using the Oncomine TCR Beta short-read assay. TCRdb passed the PCR reads through MiXCR, listing each CDR3 protein once. Of under 10,000 distinct CDR3 sequences detected, about 57% appear once; the ten largest clones hold around 15%. The specimen comprised cultured CD4+ T cells from blood, sampled after SARS-CoV-2 vaccination. The receptor source for this set is a human donor with COVID-19.

The sample holds one count of this clonotype. The CDR3 sequence: CASSFTERGGWETQYF. In nucleotides, the CDR3 is TGTGCCAGCAGCTTCACCGAGCGGGGGGGCTGGGAGACCCAGTACTTC. The genes are TRBV5-5 and TRBJ2-5; 10 bases are shared with TRBD2. The CDR3 has 16 residues. After removal of 2 bases from V and 5 bases from J, the junction contained 9 bases not matched to a gene. Germline V gives CDR1 SGHKS, CDR2 YYEKEE (reference sequence).

The chain recombines TRBV6-2 or TRBV6-3 with TRBJ2-3, with 8 bases fitting TRBD2. There are 15 residues in the CDR3. J lost 3 bases, V lost 4 bases, and 6 bases had no gene match. CDR1 MNHEY and CDR2 SVGEGT come from the germline V gene. CDR3 DNA sequence: TGTGCCAGCAGTTTGGGGACTAGTACAACAGATACGCAGTATTTT. It encodes CASSLGTSTTDTQYF.

The rearrangement uses TRBV5-1 and TRBJ2-5; TRBD1 matches 8 bases. Looked up from germline, CDR1 is SGHRS and CDR2 is YFSETQ. The CDR3 sequence is 13 residues long. Trimming took 6 bases from V and 5 from J; bases not matched to a gene: 6. CDR3 protein: CASTTGAGETQYF. Written as DNA, the CDR3 is TGCGCCAGCACGACAGGGGCAGGGGAGACCCAGTACTTC.

The rearrangement joins TRBV20-1 to TRBJ1-2; D is ambiguous. Trimming left V 6 bases short and J 4 bases short, with 18 bases between. Germline lookup yields CDR1 DFQATT and CDR2 SNEGSKA (reference sequence). The CDR3 spans 14 residues. DNA of the CDR3: TGCAGTGCCCCCCGACCGATGGAGGGCTATGGCTACACCTTC. Its translation is CSAPRPMEGYGYTF.

The table lists this clonotype with a few counts. The chain links TRBV29-1 to TRBJ1-5; 7 bases are shared with TRBD1. CDR3 length: 10 amino acids. CDR1 and CDR2 (germline): SQVTM, ANQGSEA. Trimming removed 5 bases from V and 11 bases from J; junction bases left unmatched: 3. As DNA, the CDR3 is TGCAGCGTTCCGACAGGGACCCAGCATTTT. It is translated as CSVPTGTQHF.

The chain recombines TRBV15 with TRBJ2-5; 14 bases map to TRBD2. V lost 8 bases and J lost 4; bases outside the gene matches: 6. CDR1 and CDR2 from the germline V gene are LNHNV and YYDKDF (reference sequence). CDR3 length: 15 residues. The CDR3 loop reads CATGSGTSGGETQYF. The CDR3 region has the DNA TGTGCCACCGGCTCCGGGACTAGCGGGGGAGAGACCCAGTACTTC. Complete variable domain (other parts from reference TRBV15 and TRBJ2-5): DAMVIQNPRYQVTQFGKPVTLSCSQTLNHNVMYWYQQKSSQAPKLLFHYYDKDFNNEADTPDNFQSRRPNTSFCFLDIRSPGLGDTAMYLCATGSGTSGGETQYFGPGTRLLVL.

This clonotype has only a few counts. The J gene is TRBJ1-6, the V gene TRBV30, with TRBD1 matching over 9 bases. The CDR3 runs to 15 residues. J gave up 1 base and V 3 bases, and 1 base lay outside the gene matches. Germline CDR1 and CDR2: GTSNPN and SVGIG (reference sequence). The CDR3, as DNA: TGTGCCTGGAGGACAGGGGGATCCTATAATTCACCCCTCCACTTT. It is translated as CAWRTGGSYNSPLHF. Drawing the rest from reference TRBV30 and TRBJ1-6, the complete variable domain is SQTIHQWPATLVQPVGSPLSLECTVEGTSNPNLYWYRQAAGRGLQLLFYSVGIGQISSEVPQNLSASRPQDRQFILSSKKLLLSDSGFYLCAWRTGGSYNSPLHFGNGTRLTVT.

This chain uses TRBV9 with TRBJ2-5, with 9 bases lining up with TRBD1. Trimming cost V 4 bases and J 5 bases; bases outside gene matches: 9. Germline loops: CDR1 SGDLS, CDR2 YYNGEE. The CDR3 loop spans 15 amino acids. CDR3 DNA sequence: TGTGCCAGCAGCCCTCGACAGGGGGTCAGGGAGACCCAGTACTTC. Translated: CASSPRQGVRETQYF. Supplemented by reference TRBV9 and TRBJ2-5, the full variable domain reads DSGVTQTPKHLITATGQRVTLRCSPRSGDLSVYWYQQSLDQGLQFLIQYYNGEERAKGNILERFSAQQFPDLHSELNLSSLELGDSALYFCASSPRQGVRETQYFGPGTRLLVL.

The CDR3 nucleotides are TGCGCCAGCAGTGAGAACCTAGCGGGGGGGCCCGACGAGCAGTACTTC. The encoded protein is CASSENLAGGPDEQYF. The chain carries TRBV10-1 and TRBJ2-7; TRBD2 aligns across 12 bases. Germline CDR1 and CDR2: WNHNN and SYGVQD (reference sequence). Trimming at V came to 2 bases and at J to 5 bases, leaving 7 bases not matched to a gene. The CDR3 has 16 residues.

The count of this clonotype is one. The chain employs TRBV19 and TRBJ1-5; D gene unclear. CDR1 is LNHDA and CDR2 is SQIVND in the germline V gene (reference sequence). Trimming removed 7 bases from V and 1 base from J, with 11 bases in between. The CDR3 runs 14 residues. Here the CDR3 DNA reads TGTGCCAGTAAGGAGGGTCGGAGCAATCAGCCCCAGCATTTT. Residues: CASKEGRSNQPQHF.

V gene TRBV30 combines with J gene TRBJ2-5, with D hard to call. The ends were cut back, 0 bases at V and 4 bases at J, with 12 bases in the middle. This CDR3 is 14 amino acids long. Germline V gene sequence: CDR1 GTSNPN, CDR2 SVGIG (reference sequence). CDR3 residues: CAWSVGMGPETQYF. The CDR3 DNA is TGTGCCTGGAGTGTAGGTATGGGCCCAGAGACCCAGTACTTC.

The chain links TRBV7-3 to TRBJ2-2; D might be TRBD1 (7 bases). Germline V gene data show CDR1 as SGHTA and CDR2 as FQGTGA. The CDR3 runs to 12 residues. V lost 11 bases, J lost 6 bases, and 13 bases lay in between. The CDR3 reads CAHRGLAGELFF. Here the CDR3 DNA reads TGTGCCCACAGGGGACTGGCCGGGGAGCTGTTTTTT.

The genes are TRBV20-1 and TRBJ2-2; no definite D call. CDR1 and CDR2 from the germline V gene are DFQATT and SNEGSKA (reference sequence). V lost 2 bases and J lost 2, with 9 bases in between. The CDR3 runs 14 residues. CDR3 in DNA: TGCAGTGCTAGACTTCTGACTAACACCGGGGAGCTGTTTTTT. This translates into CSARLLTNTGELFF.

The gene calls are TRBV7-8 and TRBJ1-6; maybe TRBD1 (6 bases). Germline V lookup: CDR1 SGHVS, CDR2 FQNEAQ. The germline V and J ends were trimmed by 1 base and 10 bases, with 17 bases remaining between them. The CDR3 runs 16 residues. The CDR3 sequence: CASSLVQPRGGSPLHF. The DNA for the CDR3 is TGTGCCAGCAGCTTAGTCCAGCCTAGGGGGGGGTCACCCCTCCACTTT.

This chain connects TRBV6-5 to TRBJ1-2; D possibly corresponds to TRBD1 (5 bases). The CDR3 has 15 amino acids. Germline V gene lookup returns CDR1 MNHEY and CDR2 SVGAGI. V was cut by 0 bases and J by 0 bases, with 8 bases left in between. The CDR3 region has the DNA TGTGCCAGCAGTTACTCGGACAACTCTAACTATGGCTACACCTTC. This sequence encodes CASSYSDNSNYGYTF.

The V call is TRBV20-1, the J call TRBJ2-2; tentative D call: TRBD1 (5 bases). V gave up 3 bases and J gave up 4 bases, with 12 bases separating them. The CDR3 has 14 amino acids. The germline V gene has CDR1 DFQATT and CDR2 SNEGSKA (reference sequence). The CDR3 DNA reads TGCAGTGCTAGGCCGCTTGGGGCCACCGGGGAGCTGTTTTTT. Protein: CSARPLGATGELFF.

The chain has TRBV2 and TRBJ1-5, with D hard to call. Germline V gene sequence: CDR1 SNHLY, CDR2 FYNNEI. Trimming cost V 5 bases and J 3 bases, with 11 bases left between them. CDR3 length: 14 residues. The CDR3 DNA reads as TGTGCCAGCAGTTTTGCAGGCCTCAATCAGCCCCAGCATTTT. Translation gives CASSFAGLNQPQHF. The full variable domain, completed using reference TRBV2 and TRBJ1-5, is EPEVTQTPSHQVTQMGQEVILRCVPISNHLYFYWYRQILGQKVEFLVSFYNNEISEKSEIFDDQFSVERPDGSNFTLKIRSTKLEDSAMYFCASSFAGLNQPQHFGDGTRLSIL.

The chain employs TRBV6-5 and TRBJ2-2, with 10 bases aligning to TRBD2. Unmatched junction bases numbered 8, after V lost 0 bases and J lost 4 bases. This CDR3 contains 18 residues. CDR1 and CDR2 (germline): MNHEY, SVGAGI. The CDR3, as DNA: TGTGCCAGCAGTTACTCGATGTTACTAGCGGGGCGCACCGGGGAGCTGTTTTTT. It specifies CASSYSMLLAGRTGELFF.

The J gene is TRBJ1-1, the V gene TRBV9; D possibly corresponds to TRBD1 (6 bases). The germline V gene has CDR1 SGDLS and CDR2 YYNGEE. The CDR3 consists of 16 residues. V shed 0 bases and J shed 4 bases, with 16 bases lying between them. This chain's CDR3 is CASSVATGGESTEAFF. CDR3 nucleotides: TGTGCCAGCAGCGTAGCTACGGGGGGCGAGAGCACTGAAGCTTTCTTT.

This rearrangement joins TRBV7-2 to TRBJ1-5; D not certain. Germline assignment: CDR1 SGHTA and CDR2 FQGNSA. V was clipped by 0 bases and J by 5 bases, with 8 bases between them. This CDR3 has 14 residues. CDR3 bases: TGTGCCAGCAGCTTAGCGGGGAGGGATCAGCCCCAGCATTTT. This gives the protein CASSLAGRDQPQHF.

V usage is TRBV19 and J usage is TRBJ2-7, with no clear D. Germline CDR1 and CDR2: LNHDA and SQIVND (reference sequence). The CDR3 is 13 amino acids. With 6 bases removed from V and 5 bases from J, the gap between germline ends came to 14 bases. The CDR3 reads CASRETRMNEQYF. For the CDR3, the DNA is TGTGCCAGTAGAGAGACACGCATGAACGAGCAGTACTTC. Full variable domain (rest looked up from reference TRBV19 and TRBJ2-7): DGGITQSPKYLFRKEGQNVTLSCEQNLNHDAMYWYRQDPGQGLRLIYYSQIVNDFQKGDIAEGYSVSREKKESFPLTVTSAQKNPTAFYLCASRETRMNEQYFGPGTRLTVT.

The rearrangement joins TRBV7-3 to TRBJ1-1, with D possibly being TRBD1 (6 bases). The V end lost 2 bases, the J end lost 6 bases, and 13 bases lay between the germline ends. The CDR3 has 14 residues. Germline lookup yields CDR1 SGHTA and CDR2 FQGTGA. In DNA form, the CDR3 reads TGTGCCAGCAGCTTATCAGGGGTTTCCCCTGAAGCTTTCTTT. It codes for CASSLSGVSPEAFF.

The rearrangement links TRBV19 to TRBJ2-7; a possible D gene is TRBD1 (5 bases). The CDR3 runs 18 residues. V lost 2 bases, J lost 2 bases, and 22 bases lay in between. The germline V gene encodes CDR1 LNHDA and CDR2 SQIVND (reference sequence). The CDR3 protein is CASSIRHFKGPLTYEQYF. DNA for the CDR3: TGTGCCAGTAGTATAAGGCATTTCAAGGGGCCTCTCACCTACGAGCAGTACTTC.

This clonotype was counted a few times. The chain has TRBV11-3 and TRBJ1-1; D ambiguous. This CDR3 spans 13 amino acids. Germline V lookup: CDR1 SGHNT, CDR2 YENEEA. With 0 bases removed from V and 3 bases from J, the gap between germline ends came to 5 bases. DNA of the CDR3: TGTGCCAGCAGCTTAGAGTCCTACACTGAAGCTTTCTTT. It specifies CASSLESYTEAFF.

Relative to its sample, this clonotype is medium-sized. The chain links TRBV30 to TRBJ2-1; no firm D call. The CDR3 is 12 residues long. V dropped 0 bases and J dropped 8 bases, with 8 bases sitting between them. Germline V lookup: CDR1 GTSNPN, CDR2 SVGIG (reference sequence). The CDR3: CAWSVDRYEQFF. The CDR3, as DNA: TGTGCCTGGAGTGTAGATCGTTATGAGCAGTTCTTC.

This chain joins TRBV2 and TRBJ2-2; a possible D gene is TRBD1 (5 bases). The CDR3 contains 14 residues. Germline CDR1 SNHLY, CDR2 FYNNEI. V lost 8 bases and J 7 bases, leaving 17 bases between the germline ends. CDR3 sequence: CASSGRARDGELFF. CDR3 DNA: TGTGCCAGCTCGGGCAGGGCCCGAGACGGGGAGCTGTTTTTT.